The 31 T cell receptor beta chains in this list originate from one sample, sequenced in a study of low-dose radiotherapy and immunotherapy resistance in tumors. The time point was: after trial treatment. Stated treatment: LDRT plus nivolumab, ipilimumab, low-dose cyclophosphamide and aspirin (RACIN trial). Alpha- and beta-chain coverage of first-strand cDNA came from TRAV- and TRBV-specific primers. Using a constant-region primer together with a V-primer adapter, TCRs were subjected to roughly 18 PCR cycles of amplification. TCRdb called the reads again in MiXCR, with one record for every CDR3 protein. The data show about 91,000 distinct CDR3 sequences, 20% to 25% seen once. The starting material was PBMCs, obtained after low-dose radiotherapy plus immunotherapy. These receptors originate from a female donor with ovarian cancer.

This chain links TRBV12-5 with TRBJ1-1; perhaps TRBD1 as D (5 bases). From germline, CDR1 is LGHNT and CDR2 FRNRAP. The length of the CDR3 is 15 residues. Trimming stripped 9 bases from V and 5 bases from J, with 22 bases between. This CDR3 reads CASASTSGLRTEAFF. In nucleotides, the CDR3 is TGTGCTAGCGCGTCAACCTCAGGGTTGAGGACTGAAGCTTTCTTT. Combining the CDR3 with reference TRBV12-5 and TRBJ1-1 gives the whole variable domain DARVTQTPRHKVTEMGQEVTMRCQPILGHNTVFWYRQTMMQGLELLAYFRNRAPLDDSGMPKDRFSAEMPDATLATLKIQPSEPRDSAVYFCASASTSGLRTEAFFGQGTRLTVV.

The chain links TRBV3-1 to TRBJ2-1; maybe TRBD2 (6 bases). Trimming took 2 bases from V and 10 from J, leaving 15 bases between them. CDR3 size: 14 residues. Looked up from germline, CDR1 is LGHDT and CDR2 is YNNKEL (reference sequence). Written as DNA, the CDR3 is TGTGCCAGCAGCCAAAGGACTAACCGAGGGGAGCAGTTCTTC. Amino acid sequence: CASSQRTNRGEQFF.

The sample holds many counts of this clonotype. This chain links TRBV20-1 with TRBJ1-1, with D possibly matching TRBD1 (5 bases). CDR1 and CDR2 (germline): DFQATT, SNEGSKA (reference sequence). Trimming took 6 bases from V and 5 from J, leaving 16 bases between them. The CDR3 is made up of 13 amino acids. CDR3 loop: CSALGGRDTEAFF. The DNA of the CDR3 is TGCAGTGCCCTCGGGGGAAGGGATACTGAAGCTTTCTTT.

This clonotype occurred many times. The V gene is TRBV25-1, the J gene TRBJ1-1; D not certain. Trimming removed 2 bases from V and 1 base from J, with 5 bases in between. CDR3 length: 13 amino acids. Per the germline V gene, CDR1 is MGHDK and CDR2 is SYGVNS. The CDR3 sequence is CASSEIGNTEAFF. CDR3 coding DNA: TGTGCCAGCAGTGAAATCGGGAACACTGAAGCTTTCTTT.

The table lists this clonotype with many counts. The chain employs TRBV25-1 and TRBJ2-3; 7 bases match TRBD2. In germline, CDR1 is MGHDK, CDR2 SYGVNS. The CDR3 length is 16 residues. V lost 6 bases and J lost 2; bases outside the gene matches: 11. CDR3 DNA: TGTGCCAGCAGCCTCGAGCGGGGAAGGAACACAGATACGCAGTATTTT. It is translated as CASSLERGRNTDTQYF.

This clonotype was observed many times. The rearrangement links TRBV3-1 to TRBJ2-5; no definite D call. The ends were cut back, 3 bases at V and 5 bases at J, with 13 bases in the middle. This CDR3 region has 14 residues. The germline CDR1 and CDR2 sequences are LGHDT and YNNKEL (reference sequence). CDR3 residues: CASSHRYGGETQYF. The CDR3 DNA is TGTGCCAGCAGCCATAGATACGGCGGTGAGACCCAGTACTTC.

This clonotype was picked up many times. The rearrangement joins TRBV5-1 to TRBJ2-3; unclear D gene. Trimming stripped 1 base from V and 2 bases from J, with 8 bases between. Germline loops: CDR1 SGHRS, CDR2 YFSETQ. The CDR3 extends over 14 amino acids. In DNA form, the CDR3 reads TGCGCCAGCAGCTTGTGGCGGTCCACAGATACGCAGTATTTT. Its translation: CASSLWRSTDTQYF.

About this clonotype: Given a far larger clone just one base away, this is likely a sequencing read error. The chain uses TRBV9 and TRBJ2-7, with 7 bases matching TRBD1. V shed 3 bases and J 7 bases; nucleotides not matched to a gene: 10. Germline assignment: CDR1 SGDLS and CDR2 YYNGEE. CDR3 length: 14 amino acids. The CDR3 reads CASSAVLGGGEQYF. The CDR3 nucleotides are TGTGCCAGCAGCGCAGTACTAGGGGGCGGTGAGCAGTACTTC.

This clonotype is judged medium-sized. In DNA, the CDR3 is TGTGCCAGCAGTAGCGGGGGGATGTACAATGAGCAGTTCTTC. Encoded protein: CASSSGGMYNEQFF. The chain uses TRBV6-1 and TRBJ2-1; TRBD2 aligns across 9 bases. The length of the CDR3 is 14 residues. V trimming: 5 bases; J trimming: 4 bases; junction bases outside the gene matches: 3. Germline values: CDR1 MNHNS, CDR2 SASEGT.

This clonotype appeared many times. The chain links TRBV2 to TRBJ2-7; D is undetermined. V lost 8 bases, J lost 2 bases, and 10 bases lay in between. The CDR3 consists of 12 residues. Germline CDR1 reads SNHLY; CDR2 reads FYNNEI. CDR3 nucleotide sequence: TGTGCCAGCGCTCGAGAGACCTACGAGCAGTACTTC. It specifies CASARETYEQYF.

This clonotype was seen at least ten times. The junction differs from germline at one of its ends, possibly a read error. The chain joins TRBV28 to TRBJ1-2, with TRBD1 matching over 9 bases. Germline V gene sequence: CDR1 MDHEN, CDR2 SYDVKM. The CDR3 is 15 residues long. CDR3 sequence reads: CASSQGLRTGVRYTF. DNA of the CDR3: TGCGCCAGCAGCCAAGGGTTGCGGACAGGGGTTCGCTACACCTTC.

This clonotype was seen ten or more times. The gene calls are TRBV7-9 and TRBJ2-7; tentative D call: TRBD1 (5 bases). The CDR3 totals 13 residues. Trimming left V 5 bases short and J 1 base short, with 9 bases between. Germline V gives CDR1 SEHNR, CDR2 FQNEAQ (reference sequence). The CDR3 region is CASSTSGSYEQYF. DNA for the CDR3: TGTGCCAGCAGCACTTCAGGGTCCTACGAGCAGTACTTC.

This clonotype was detected many times. This chain joins TRBV10-3 and TRBJ2-1; 8 bases map to TRBD2. Germline trimming cut 4 bases from V and 13 bases from J; bases unmatched to any gene: 9. CDR1 and CDR2 from the germline V gene are ENHRY and SYGVKD. CDR3 length: 13 amino acids. The CDR3 is CAISGPGLGFQFF. The CDR3, as DNA: TGTGCCATCAGTGGACCGGGACTAGGTTTTCAGTTCTTC.

This clonotype has a count of ten or more. The chain is built from TRBV10-3 and TRBJ2-1; 8 bases match TRBD2. Germline V gives CDR1 ENHRY, CDR2 SYGVKD. J gave up 8 bases and V 8 bases, and 5 bases lay outside the gene matches. This CDR3 region has 12 residues. The CDR3 is CAIAAGRDEQFF. The CDR3 region has the DNA TGTGCCATCGCAGCCGGGAGGGATGAGCAGTTCTTC.

This sequence joins TRBV12-3 or TRBV12-4 and TRBJ1-2; TRBD1 might be the D (6 bases). Trimming left V 4 bases short and J 0 bases short, with 18 bases between. The CDR3 consists of 17 residues. Here the CDR3 DNA reads TGTGCCAGCAGTTCTCGGTTAGGGGGACAAACTAACTATGGCTACACCTTC. Translation: CASSSRLGGQTNYGYTF.

This clonotype is medium-sized by share. V gene TRBV7-8 combines with J gene TRBJ2-7; D perhaps matches TRBD1 (7 bases). Trimming removed 6 bases from V and 3 bases from J, with 15 bases in between. Germline CDR1 and CDR2: SGHVS and FQNEAQ. The length of the CDR3 is 14 residues. The CDR3 region has the DNA TGTGCCAGCAGTCAGGGGGGACTTCGCTACGAGCAGTACTTC. This translates into CASSQGGLRYEQYF. Complete variable domain (other parts from reference TRBV7-8 and TRBJ2-7): GAGVSQSPRYKVAKRGQDVALRCDPISGHVSLFWYQQALGQGPEFLTYFQNEAQLDKSGLPSDRFFAERPEGSVSTLKIQRTQQEDSAVYLCASSQGGLRYEQYFGPGTRLTVT.

This clonotype was detected many times. The chain carries TRBV18 and TRBJ2-5; 9 positions agree with TRBD1. This CDR3 contains 14 residues. CDR1 KGHSH and CDR2 LQKENI come from the germline V gene. V trimming: 2 bases; J trimming: 2 bases; junction bases outside the gene matches: 0. The CDR3 nucleotides read TGTGCCAGCTCACCAGACAGGGGGCAAGAGACCCAGTACTTC. Its translation: CASSPDRGQETQYF.

This clonotype has a count of ten or more. The rearrangement links TRBV9 to TRBJ1-1; D is unclear. The CDR3 loop spans 13 amino acids. Germline V gene sequence: CDR1 SGDLS, CDR2 YYNGEE. V was shortened by 4 bases and J by 4 bases, with 11 bases between the two germline ends. The CDR3 region has the DNA TGTGCCAGCAGCCGCGGGGATGGCACTGAAGCTTTCTTT. Protein product: CASSRGDGTEAFF.

Here the CDR3 reads CASSLDPVKGQGSHINSPLHF. CDR3 nucleotides: TGCGCCAGCAGCTTGGACCCCGTCAAGGGACAGGGCTCTCACATTAATTCACCCCTCCACTTT. This chain connects TRBV5-1 to TRBJ1-6; TRBD1 matches 9 bases. There are 21 residues in the CDR3. Trimming removed 0 bases from V and 6 bases from J; junction bases left unmatched: 19. Germline CDR1 reads SGHRS; CDR2 reads YFSETQ.

In its sample, this clonotype was seen a few times. J is TRBJ1-2 and V is TRBV30, with D uncertain. This CDR3 is built from 14 residues. V lost 3 bases to trimming and J lost 5 bases, with 16 bases between them. Per germline, CDR1 GTSNPN and CDR2 SVGIG (reference sequence). In DNA, the CDR3 is TGTGCCTGGAGCATCCGGACGTATGGGTATGGCTACACCTTC. The encoded protein is CAWSIRTYGYGYTF.

This clonotype has at least ten counts. The rearrangement joins TRBV19 to TRBJ2-3; TRBD2 matches 8 bases. Germline loops: CDR1 LNHDA, CDR2 SQIVND (reference sequence). V shed 5 bases, J shed 15 bases, and the junction held 10 bases outside the gene matches. This CDR3 is built from 12 residues. The CDR3 nucleotides read TGTGCCAGTAGTCACACCGGGGGGGGTCTATATTTT. Protein: CASSHTGGGLYF.

This clonotype has at least ten counts. DNA of the CDR3: TGTGCCACCAGGTCGGGGGGTCTAGCGGGAGCTGTCTTTTACAATGAGCAGTTCTTC. This codes for CATRSGGLAGAVFYNEQFF. The chain carries TRBV24-1 and TRBJ2-1, with TRBD2 matching 10 bases. The CDR3 consists of 19 residues. The germline V gene encodes CDR1 KGHDR and CDR2 SFDVKD. The trim removed 7 bases at V and 4 bases at J, leaving 18 bases unmatched.

This clonotype has a count of ten or more. V gene TRBV13 combines with J gene TRBJ2-3, with 16 bases that match TRBD2. Trimming removed 5 bases from V and 0 bases from J; junction bases left unmatched: 8. This CDR3 has 19 residues. The germline CDR1 and CDR2 sequences are PRHDT and FYEKMQ (reference sequence). CDR3 nucleotides: TGTGCCAGCAGCCTACAGGGACTAGCGGGAGGGAGGAGCACAGATACGCAGTATTTT. It encodes CASSLQGLAGGRSTDTQYF.

Many counts were recorded for this clonotype. The genes are TRBV5-1 and TRBJ2-7, with 10 bases identical to TRBD2. This CDR3 comprises 13 residues. Germline loops: CDR1 SGHRS, CDR2 YFSETQ. Trimming removed 7 bases from V and 2 bases from J; junction bases left unmatched: 3. CDR3 loop: CASGLAGAYEQYF. The DNA for the CDR3 is TGCGCCAGCGGTCTAGCGGGAGCCTACGAGCAGTACTTC.

The J gene is TRBJ2-3, the V gene TRBV12-3 or TRBV12-4; perhaps TRBD1 as D (5 bases). The V and J ends lost 3 bases and 4 bases respectively, with 20 bases between them. The CDR3 is 17 amino acids. CDR3 in DNA: TGTGCCAGCAGTTTTGGGCCCGACAGCGATGGGGCAGATACGCAGTATTTT. Protein: CASSFGPDSDGADTQYF.

This clonotype has ten or more counts. V gene TRBV7-2 combines with J gene TRBJ2-7; TRBD2 matches 7 bases. The CDR3 covers 14 residues. With 8 bases clipped from V and 4 bases from J, the junction kept 11 bases outside the gene matches. Germline CDR1 is SGHTA and CDR2 is FQGNSA. The CDR3 region is CASGERGLFYEQYF. CDR3 nucleotide sequence: TGTGCCAGCGGGGAGCGGGGACTATTTTACGAGCAGTACTTC.

The table lists this clonotype with many counts. The genes are TRBV14 and TRBJ2-2; 12 positions agree with TRBD2. The CDR3 spans 18 residues. The germline gives CDR1 SGHDN, CDR2 FVKESK. V trimming: 0 bases; J trimming: 4 bases; junction bases outside the gene matches: 6. CDR3 in amino acids: CASSQDLAGGPGTGELFF. The CDR3 DNA sequence: TGTGCCAGCAGCCAAGATCTAGCGGGAGGGCCGGGCACCGGGGAGCTGTTTTTT.

This clonotype was counted between two and nine times. One end of the junction does not line up with germline, which may come from a read error. The J gene is TRBJ2-5, the V gene TRBV7-7; D remains unclear. This CDR3 has 13 residues. From germline, CDR1 is SSHAT and CDR2 FNYEAQ (reference sequence). This chain's CDR3 is CASSISNQETQYF. CDR3 coding DNA: TGTGCTAGCAGCATTAGTAACCAAGAGACCCAGTACTTC.

This clonotype was detected many times. This chain connects TRBV12-3 or TRBV12-4 to TRBJ2-3; D not resolved. Trimming cost V 6 bases and J 2 bases, with 15 bases left between them. The CDR3 has 15 amino acids. CDR3 residues: CASSRGRPDTDTQYF. CDR3 DNA sequence: TGTGCCAGCAGCCGTGGGCGCCCGGACACAGATACGCAGTATTTT.

This clonotype occurred many times. This chain links TRBV6-2 or TRBV6-3 with TRBJ2-2; possibly TRBD1 for D (5 bases). The CDR3 covers 13 residues. In germline, CDR1 is MNHEY, CDR2 SVGEGT. The V end lost 6 bases, the J end lost 6 bases, and 11 bases lay between the germline ends. The CDR3 here is CASSTGHSGELFF. CDR3 coding DNA: TGTGCCAGCAGCACCGGACATTCCGGGGAGCTGTTTTTT.

This clonotype was found many times. The CDR3 coding sequence is TGCGCCAGCAGCTTGGTCGGGGCCGGACACGGGGAGCTGTTTTTT. This sequence encodes CASSLVGAGHGELFF. This chain uses TRBV5-1 with TRBJ2-2, with D perhaps TRBD1 or TRBD2 (5 bases each). The CDR3 consists of 15 residues. The V end was cut by 0 bases, the J end by 7 bases, with 13 bases between. Germline CDR1 SGHRS, CDR2 YFSETQ. The complete variable domain, with remaining parts taken from reference TRBV5-1 and TRBJ2-2, reads KAGVTQTPRYLIKTRGQQVTLSCSPISGHRSVSWYQQTPGQGLQFLFEYFSETQRNKGNFPGRFSGRQFSNSRSEMNVSTLELGDSALYLCASSLVGAGHGELFFGEGSRLTVL.